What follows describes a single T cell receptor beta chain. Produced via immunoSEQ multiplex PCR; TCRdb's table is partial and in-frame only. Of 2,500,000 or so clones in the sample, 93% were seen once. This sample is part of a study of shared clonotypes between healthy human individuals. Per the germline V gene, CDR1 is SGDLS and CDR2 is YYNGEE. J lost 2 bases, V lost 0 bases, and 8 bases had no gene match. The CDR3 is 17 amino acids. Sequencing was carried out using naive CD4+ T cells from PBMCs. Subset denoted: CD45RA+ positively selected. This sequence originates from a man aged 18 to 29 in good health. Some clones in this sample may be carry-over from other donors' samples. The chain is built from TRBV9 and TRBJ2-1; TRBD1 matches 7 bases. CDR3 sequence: CASSVVGSGGTYNEQFF. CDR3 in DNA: TGTGCCAGCAGCGTAGTTGGGTCAGGGGGTACCTACAATGAGCAGTTCTTC.